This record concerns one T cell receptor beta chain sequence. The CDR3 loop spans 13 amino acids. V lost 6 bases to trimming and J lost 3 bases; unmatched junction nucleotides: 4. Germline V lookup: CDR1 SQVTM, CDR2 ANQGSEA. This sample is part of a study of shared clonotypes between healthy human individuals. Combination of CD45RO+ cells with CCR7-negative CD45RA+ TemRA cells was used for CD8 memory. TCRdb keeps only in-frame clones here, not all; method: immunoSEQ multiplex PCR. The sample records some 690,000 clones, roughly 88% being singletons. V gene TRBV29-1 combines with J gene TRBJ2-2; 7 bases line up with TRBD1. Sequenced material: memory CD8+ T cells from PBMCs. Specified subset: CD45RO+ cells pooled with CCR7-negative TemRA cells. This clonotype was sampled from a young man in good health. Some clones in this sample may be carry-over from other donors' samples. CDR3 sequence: CSVWDSYTGELFF. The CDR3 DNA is TGCAGCGTCTGGGACAGTTACACCGGGGAGCTGTTTTTT.